The rows below give T cell receptor beta chains drawn from one sample of a study of cytomegalovirus exposure and HLA in healthy donors. The repertoire was sequenced with immunoSEQ multiplex PCR; TCRdb's copy has only in-frame clones and lacks some. The table includes 95,000 to 150,000 clones, about 80% detected once. Sequencing was done on a sample of PBMCs. The receptors here all came from a female donor in good health and CMV-seropositive. Each CDR3 is given without its conserved first and last residue. The D gene is left open where the match is weak. Not all rows give a size; the values are once, few, many and, for expanded clones, a class.

cdr3_aa	d_call	clone_size	v_call	j_call
SVYEERFYEQY	-	-	TRBV29-1	TRBJ2-7
AWSVPGEGNSPLH	-	-	TRBV30	TRBJ1-6
ASSYGQGAIYGYT	TRBD1	-	TRBV6-6	TRBJ1-2
AIGLVGHNEQF	-	-	TRBV10-3	TRBJ2-1
ASSPLAYEQF	-	-	TRBV14	TRBJ2-1
ASSRFTGDYGYT	TRBD1	-	TRBV5-8	TRBJ1-2
ASRGSGGVTEAF	-	-	TRBV25-1	TRBJ1-1
ASSLGSTDPRGEQY	-	-	TRBV5-1	TRBJ2-7
ASSEPVAYEQY	-	-	TRBV2	TRBJ2-7
ASSLGDRASTEAF	TRBD1	-	TRBV5-1	TRBJ1-1
ASRSRDRERAF	TRBD1	-	TRBV19	TRBJ1-1
ASSLAQGAGEQF	-	-	TRBV28	TRBJ2-1
ASSLGLAGPTDTQY	TRBD2	-	TRBV7-3	TRBJ2-3
ASSPQRGGNTQY	TRBD2	-	TRBV7-7	TRBJ2-3
SVAQGAREQY	TRBD1	-	TRBV29-1	TRBJ2-7
ASSYGGRYEQY	-	few	TRBV6-5	TRBJ2-7
SVAGSWTGELF	-	-	TRBV29-1	TRBJ2-2
ASSRPRGTAQETQY	TRBD1	-	TRBV9	TRBJ2-5
AITVGQGAGLNTEAF	TRBD1	-	TRBV10-3	TRBJ1-1
ASSTPGTGELF	-	-	TRBV19	TRBJ2-2
ASSGQGPYNSPLH	TRBD1	-	TRBV25-1	TRBJ1-6
ASSKASFTGQSNQPQH	-	-	TRBV21-1	TRBJ1-5
ASSPYNQPQH	-	-	TRBV7-2	TRBJ1-5
ASSLGQGSLNTEAF	TRBD1	-	TRBV18	TRBJ1-1
ASSSRGGGIEAF	-	-	TRBV5-6	TRBJ1-1
ASSLGDRSEKLF	-	-	TRBV5-8	TRBJ1-4
ASSQSGGRETQY	TRBD1	once	TRBV7-3	TRBJ2-5
ASSRWPSGDTDTQY	TRBD2	-	TRBV5-1	TRBJ2-3
ASSLSFSQTGELF	-	-	TRBV27	TRBJ2-2
ASSESATMNTEAF	-	few	TRBV10-1	TRBJ1-1
ASSFAPFLDTRYEQY	-	-	TRBV27	TRBJ2-7
ASSLDWEETQY	-	few	TRBV7-9	TRBJ2-5
ASSSDRLNTEAF	TRBD1	-	TRBV5-4	TRBJ1-1
ASSLVPIYSGYGYT	-	once	TRBV7-9	TRBJ1-2
SVVVNTEAF	-	few	TRBV29-1	TRBJ1-1
ASSSLRDRGWTGELF	TRBD1	-	TRBV4-3	TRBJ2-2
ASSVTMTGATEAF	TRBD1	-	TRBV7-9	TRBJ1-1
ASSAEGGQGAYEQY	TRBD1	-	TRBV18	TRBJ2-7
ASSEGLAGGPNEQF	TRBD2	-	TRBV18	TRBJ2-1
ASSQVGNTIY	-	-	TRBV6-1	TRBJ1-3
ASSANRGGYGYT	TRBD1	-	TRBV6-1	TRBJ1-2
ASSPRESSYEQY	-	few	TRBV7-9	TRBJ2-7
ASSLDSRTEKLF	-	-	TRBV5-1	TRBJ1-4
ASSLFQGMGETQY	-	-	TRBV27	TRBJ2-5
SARRGY	-	few	TRBV20-1	TRBJ2-7
ASSVREGEKLF	-	-	TRBV9	TRBJ1-4
ASSYQGASNEKLF	TRBD1	-	TRBV6-5	TRBJ1-4
ASSGGLAGKETQY	TRBD2	-	TRBV2	TRBJ2-5
ASSRDRGSTEAF	TRBD1	-	TRBV5-6	TRBJ1-1
AISESRTGKNEKLF	TRBD1	-	TRBV10-3	TRBJ1-4
ASSPRTIEETQY	-	-	TRBV7-8	TRBJ2-5
ASSPGQVYEQY	-	-	TRBV18	TRBJ2-7
ASSIGQGFTEAF	TRBD1	-	TRBV19	TRBJ1-1
ASRSGTGGELF	-	-	TRBV6-5	TRBJ2-2
AILGQGADEQF	TRBD1	-	TRBV10-3	TRBJ2-1